The 11 T cell receptor beta chains below come from one sample, sequenced in a study of shared clonotypes between healthy human individuals. Data came from immunoSEQ multiplex PCR; TCRdb stores just in-frame clones and leaves some out. The table has approximately 650,000 clones, around 95% seen once; the top ten hold 0.09% to 0.13%. Naive CD8 cells lacked CD45RO and underwent positive selection for CCR7, leaving out terminally differentiated effector memory CD45RA+ cells. Input material: naive CD8+ T cells sorted from blood. These TCRs come from a woman aged 25 to 39 in good health.

This rearrangement joins TRBV10-3 to TRBJ2-7; perhaps TRBD1 as D (6 bases). CDR3 length: 15 amino acids. V lost 6 bases and J lost 5, with 20 bases in between. Germline V gene sequence: CDR1 ENHRY, CDR2 SYGVKD. The CDR3 protein is CAISERGSILDEQYF. The CDR3 DNA reads as TGTGCCATCAGCGAAAGGGGGTCGATCCTCGACGAGCAGTACTTC.

This clone appeared once. The same CDR3 also results from other DNA sequences found in this sample. The gene calls are TRBV19 and TRBJ2-1; D may be TRBD1 (5 bases). Germline V gives CDR1 LNHDA, CDR2 SQIVND (reference sequence). The CDR3 has 15 amino acids. The V gene lost 2 bases and the J gene lost 0 bases, with 8 bases spanning the gap. The CDR3 DNA reads TGTGCCAGTAGTATAAGTCAGGGCTCCTACAATGAGCAGTTCTTC. Translation: CASSISQGSYNEQFF.

The V gene is TRBV4-1, the J gene TRBJ2-2; no reliable D call. Looked up from germline, CDR1 is MGHRA and CDR2 is YSYEKL. This CDR3 spans 15 amino acids. Trimming stripped 4 bases from V and 1 base from J, with 10 bases between. The CDR3 reads CASSLAFLNTGELFF. DNA for the CDR3: TGCGCCAGCAGCCTAGCCTTCCTGAACACCGGGGAGCTGTTTTTT.

This clone was observed a single time. The J gene is TRBJ2-5, the V gene TRBV7-9; 12 positions match TRBD2. Germline CDR1 SEHNR, CDR2 FQNEAQ (reference sequence). V was clipped by 5 bases and J by 5 bases; unmatched bases: 6. The CDR3 is made up of 15 amino acids. CDR3 region: CASSRGTSGWETQYF. Written as DNA, the CDR3 is TGTGCCAGCAGCCGCGGGACTAGCGGGTGGGAGACCCAGTACTTC.

This chain uses TRBV27 with TRBJ2-7; 11 bases fit TRBD2. Germline V CDR1 and CDR2: MNHEY, SMNVEV (reference sequence). Trimming took 1 base from V and 3 from J; bases not matched to a gene: 5. The CDR3 is 16 residues long. The CDR3 sequence is CASSLYGSGRGYEQYF. CDR3 coding DNA: TGTGCCAGCAGTTTATACGGTAGCGGGAGGGGCTACGAGCAGTACTTC.

CDR3 loop: CSVDLASGSSYEQYF. The DNA of the CDR3 is TGCAGCGTTGACCTGGCTAGCGGGAGCTCCTACGAGCAGTACTTC. The genes are TRBV29-1 and TRBJ2-7, with TRBD2 matching over 10 bases. Germline CDR1 is SQVTM and CDR2 is ANQGSEA. The CDR3 is made up of 15 amino acids. The junction had 5 bases not matched to a gene; V was cut back by 3 bases and J by 0 bases.

This clone is a singleton in its sample. The V gene is TRBV28, the J gene TRBJ1-1; no definite D call. CDR1 is MDHEN and CDR2 is SYDVKM in the germline V gene. This CDR3 has 14 amino acids. V lost 3 bases and J 1 base, leaving 9 bases between the germline ends. The CDR3 nucleotides read TGTGCCAGCAGTTTTAATTGGGAGAACACTGAAGCTTTCTTT. This encodes CASSFNWENTEAFF.

The rearrangement uses TRBV27 and TRBJ2-7, with D unclear. This CDR3 is built from 13 residues. From germline, CDR1 is MNHEY and CDR2 SMNVEV (reference sequence). Deletions cut 9 bases from V and 2 bases from J, with 14 bases between. The CDR3, as DNA: TGTGCCAGTCATACGGACGGTGCCTACGAGCAGTACTTC. Translated, it gives CASHTDGAYEQYF.

The chain is built from TRBV27 and TRBJ1-2; 10 bases map to TRBD1. This CDR3 comprises 16 residues. Losses at the gene ends were 3 bases for V and 7 bases for J; bases not matched to a gene: 11. Germline values: CDR1 MNHEY, CDR2 SMNVEV (reference sequence). Here the CDR3 DNA reads TGTGCCAGCAGTTTGGGCCCGGGACAGGGGCGGCGTGGCTACACCTTC. This gives the protein CASSLGPGQGRRGYTF.

This chain joins TRBV30 and TRBJ1-2; 10 nucleotides line up with TRBD1. The trim removed 5 bases at V and 8 bases at J, leaving 14 bases unmatched. The V gene's germline CDR1 is GTSNPN and CDR2 SVGIG (reference sequence). This CDR3 is built from 15 residues. This CDR3 is CAWPQPGTGVGGYTF. The CDR3 bases are TGTGCCTGGCCCCAACCCGGGACAGGGGTAGGAGGCTACACCTTC.

V and J are TRBV7-9 and TRBJ2-3; D possibly corresponds to TRBD2 (5 bases). The ends were cut back, 5 bases at V and 0 bases at J, with 15 bases in the middle. This CDR3 has 16 amino acids. The germline gives CDR1 SEHNR, CDR2 FQNEAQ (reference sequence). The CDR3 DNA follows: TGTGCCAGCAGCGCCCCCAGAGGGAATAGCACAGATACGCAGTATTTT. Protein sequence: CASSAPRGNSTDTQYF. The full variable domain, its missing parts supplied by reference TRBV7-9 and TRBJ2-3, is DTGVSQNPRHKITKRGQNVTFRCDPISEHNRLYWYRQTLGQGPEFLTYFQNEAQLEKSRLLSDRFSAERPKGSFSTLEIQRTEQGDSAMYLCASSAPRGNSTDTQYFGPGTRLTVL.